What follows are 5 T cell receptor beta chains derived from one specimen sequenced in a study of glioma-infiltrating T cells. TCR alpha and beta CDR3 regions were amplified from RNA using iRepertoire nested multiplex PCR. TCRdb re-called the multiplex PCR reads with MiXCR, one entry per CDR3 protein. Of 95,000 to 110,000 distinct CDR3 sequences in the sample, approximately 28% were seen once. Sequenced: glioma tissue, nonneoplastic brain tissue, or PBMCs (not recorded which). These receptors all come from a human donor with low-grade glioma or glioblastoma, undergoing nonglioma brain surgery, or in good health (not recorded which).

In its sample, this clonotype is medium-sized (0.01 to 0.1%). V and J are TRBV6-1 and TRBJ2-6; D is perhaps TRBD1 (6 bases). Germline-derived CDR1 and CDR2 are MNHNS and SASEGT. The CDR3 has 17 residues. Trimming removed 5 bases from V and 0 bases from J, with 14 bases in between. The CDR3 is CASSLGQFLSGANVLTF. Written as DNA, the CDR3 is TGTGCCAGCAGTCTAGGACAGTTCCTCTCTGGGGCCAACGTCCTGACTTTC.

The V call is TRBV9, the J call TRBJ2-2; no firm D call. The germline V gene encodes CDR1 SGDLS and CDR2 YYNGEE. The V end was cut by 0 bases, the J end by 3 bases, with 9 bases between. The CDR3 has 15 amino acids. CDR3 nucleotide sequence: TGTGCCAGCAGCGTAGCACAGATGGACACCGGGGAGCTGTTTTTT. It specifies CASSVAQMDTGELFF. Based on the CDR3 plus reference TRBV9 and TRBJ2-2, the full variable domain is DSGVTQTPKHLITATGQRVTLRCSPRSGDLSVYWYQQSLDQGLQFLIQYYNGEERAKGNILERFSAQQFPDLHSELNLSSLELGDSALYFCASSVAQMDTGELFFGEGSRLTVL.

Sample share makes this clonotype medium-sized. The chain has TRBV6-1 and TRBJ2-1; 9 nucleotides match TRBD1. This CDR3 has 13 residues. V lost 7 bases and J lost 6; bases outside the gene matches: 4. The V gene's germline CDR1 is MNHNS and CDR2 SASEGT. The CDR3 DNA reads TGTGCCAGCATCGGGACAGGGCCCAATGAGCAGTTCTTC. It encodes CASIGTGPNEQFF.

Ten or more counts support this clonotype. The chain recombines TRBV6-2 or TRBV6-3 with TRBJ2-7; D remains unclear. CDR3 size: 11 residues. CDR1 is MNHEY and CDR2 is SVGEGT in the germline V gene. With 5 bases removed from V and 5 bases from J, the gap between germline ends came to 7 bases. CDR3 protein: CASSETHEQYF. CDR3 coding DNA: TGTGCCAGCAGTGAGACCCACGAGCAGTACTTC.

This clonotype was counted between two and nine times. This sequence joins TRBV3-1 and TRBJ2-7; 9 bases line up with TRBD1. V was clipped by 6 bases and J by 6 bases; unmatched bases: 3. Germline V gives CDR1 LGHDT, CDR2 YNNKEL (reference sequence). This CDR3 is built from 12 residues. The CDR3 region is CASRGQGGEQYF. The DNA of the CDR3 is TGTGCCAGCAGGGGACAGGGAGGCGAGCAGTACTTC.